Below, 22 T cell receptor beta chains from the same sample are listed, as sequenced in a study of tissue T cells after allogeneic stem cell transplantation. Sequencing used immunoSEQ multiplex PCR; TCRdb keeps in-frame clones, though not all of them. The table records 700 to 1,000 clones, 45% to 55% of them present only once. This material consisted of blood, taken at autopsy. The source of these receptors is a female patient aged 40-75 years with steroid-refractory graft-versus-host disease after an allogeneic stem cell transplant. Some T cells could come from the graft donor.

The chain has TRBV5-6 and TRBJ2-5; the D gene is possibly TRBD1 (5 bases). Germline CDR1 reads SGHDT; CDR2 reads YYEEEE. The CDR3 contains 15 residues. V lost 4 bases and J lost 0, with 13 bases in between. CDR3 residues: CASSPVPGYQETQYF. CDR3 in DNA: TGTGCCAGCAGCCCCGTCCCAGGGTACCAAGAGACCCAGTACTTC.

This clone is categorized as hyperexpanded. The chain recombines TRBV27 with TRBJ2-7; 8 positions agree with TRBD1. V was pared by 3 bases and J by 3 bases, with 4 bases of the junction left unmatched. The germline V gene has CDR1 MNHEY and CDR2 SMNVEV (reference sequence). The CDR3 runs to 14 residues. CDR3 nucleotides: TGTGCCAGCAGTTTGATGACAGGGGTCTACGAGCAGTACTTC. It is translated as CASSLMTGVYEQYF.

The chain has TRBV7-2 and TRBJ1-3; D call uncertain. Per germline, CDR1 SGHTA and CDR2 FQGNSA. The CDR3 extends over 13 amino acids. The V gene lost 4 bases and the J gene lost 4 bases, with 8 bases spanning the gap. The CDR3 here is CASSSGPGNTIYF. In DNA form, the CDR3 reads TGTGCCAGCAGCTCAGGTCCGGGAAACACCATATATTTT.

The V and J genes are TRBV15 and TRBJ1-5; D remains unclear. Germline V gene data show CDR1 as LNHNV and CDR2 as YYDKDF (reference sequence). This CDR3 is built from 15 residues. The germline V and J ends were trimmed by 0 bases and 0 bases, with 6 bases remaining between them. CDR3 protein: CATSRDRYSNQPQHF. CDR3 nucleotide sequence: TGTGCCACCAGCAGAGACCGATATAGCAATCAGCCCCAGCATTTT.

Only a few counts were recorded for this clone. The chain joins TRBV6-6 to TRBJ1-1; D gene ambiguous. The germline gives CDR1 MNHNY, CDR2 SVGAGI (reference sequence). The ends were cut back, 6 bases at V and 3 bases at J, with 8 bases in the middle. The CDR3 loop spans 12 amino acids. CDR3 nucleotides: TGTGCCAGCAGACGCGAGGACACTGAAGCTTTCTTT. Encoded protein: CASRREDTEAFF.

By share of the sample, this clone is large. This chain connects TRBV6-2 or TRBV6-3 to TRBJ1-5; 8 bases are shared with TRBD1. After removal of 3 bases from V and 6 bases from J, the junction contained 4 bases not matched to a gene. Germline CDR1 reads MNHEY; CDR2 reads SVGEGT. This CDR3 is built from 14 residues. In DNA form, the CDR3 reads TGTGCCAGCAGTTATAGGACAGGGTTTCAGCCCCAGCATTTT. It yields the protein CASSYRTGFQPQHF.

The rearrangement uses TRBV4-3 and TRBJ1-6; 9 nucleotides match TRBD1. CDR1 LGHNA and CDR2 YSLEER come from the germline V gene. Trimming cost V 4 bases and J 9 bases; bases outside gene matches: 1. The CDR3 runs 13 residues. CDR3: CASSRTGVSPLHF. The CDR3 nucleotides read TGCGCCAGCAGCCGGACAGGGGTTTCACCCCTCCACTTT.

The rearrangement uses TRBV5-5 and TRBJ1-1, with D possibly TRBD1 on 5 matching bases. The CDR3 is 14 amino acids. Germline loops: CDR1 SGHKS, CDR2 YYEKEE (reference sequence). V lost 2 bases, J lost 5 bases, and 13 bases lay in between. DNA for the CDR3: TGTGCCAGCAGCTTTGTGGGGAGGGGAACTGAAGCTTTCTTT. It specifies CASSFVGRGTEAFF.

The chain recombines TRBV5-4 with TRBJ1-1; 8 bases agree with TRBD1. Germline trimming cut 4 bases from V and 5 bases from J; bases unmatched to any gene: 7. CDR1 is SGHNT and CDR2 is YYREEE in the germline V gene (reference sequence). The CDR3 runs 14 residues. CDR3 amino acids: CASSTRDRKTEAFF. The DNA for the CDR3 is TGTGCCAGCAGCACCCGGGACAGGAAGACTGAAGCTTTCTTT.

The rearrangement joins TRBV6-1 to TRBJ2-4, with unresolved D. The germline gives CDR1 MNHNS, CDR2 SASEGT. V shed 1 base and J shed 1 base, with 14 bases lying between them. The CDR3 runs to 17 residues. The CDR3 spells CASSEEGGSSAKNIQYF. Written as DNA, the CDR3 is TGTGCCAGCAGTGAAGAAGGTGGCTCCTCGGCCAAAAACATTCAGTACTTC.

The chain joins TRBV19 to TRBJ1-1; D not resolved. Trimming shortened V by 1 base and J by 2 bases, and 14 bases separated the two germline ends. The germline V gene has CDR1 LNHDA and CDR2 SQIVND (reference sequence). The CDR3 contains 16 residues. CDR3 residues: CASSIVRTVRNTEAFF. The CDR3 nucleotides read TGTGCCAGTAGTATAGTTCGGACGGTGAGAAACACTGAAGCTTTCTTT. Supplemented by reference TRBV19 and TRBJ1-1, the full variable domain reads DGGITQSPKYLFRKEGQNVTLSCEQNLNHDAMYWYRQDPGQGLRLIYYSQIVNDFQKGDIAEGYSVSREKKESFPLTVTSAQKNPTAFYLCASSIVRTVRNTEAFFGQGTRLTVV.

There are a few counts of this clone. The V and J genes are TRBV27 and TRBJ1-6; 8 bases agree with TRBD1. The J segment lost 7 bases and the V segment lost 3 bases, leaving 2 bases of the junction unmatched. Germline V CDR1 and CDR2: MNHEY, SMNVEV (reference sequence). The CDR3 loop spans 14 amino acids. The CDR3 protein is CASSFRTGNSPLHF. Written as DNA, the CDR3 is TGTGCCAGCAGTTTTAGGACAGGGAATTCACCCCTCCACTTT.

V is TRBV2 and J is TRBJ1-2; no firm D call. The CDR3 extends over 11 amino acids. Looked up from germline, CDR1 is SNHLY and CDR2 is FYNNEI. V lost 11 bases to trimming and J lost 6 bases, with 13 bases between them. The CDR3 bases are TGTGCCTCCAGGACGGGGAATGGCTACACCTTC. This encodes CASRTGNGYTF. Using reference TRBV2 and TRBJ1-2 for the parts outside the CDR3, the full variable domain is EPEVTQTPSHQVTQMGQEVILRCVPISNHLYFYWYRQILGQKVEFLVSFYNNEISEKSEIFDDQFSVERPDGSNFTLKIRSTKLEDSAMYFCASRTGNGYTFGSGTRLTVV.

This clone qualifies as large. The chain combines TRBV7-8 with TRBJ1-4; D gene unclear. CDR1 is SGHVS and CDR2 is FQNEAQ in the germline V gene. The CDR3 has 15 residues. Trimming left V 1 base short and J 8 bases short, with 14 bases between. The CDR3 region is CASSLDLAPGEKLFF. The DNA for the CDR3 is TGTGCCAGCAGCTTAGATTTGGCCCCGGGCGAAAAACTGTTTTTT.

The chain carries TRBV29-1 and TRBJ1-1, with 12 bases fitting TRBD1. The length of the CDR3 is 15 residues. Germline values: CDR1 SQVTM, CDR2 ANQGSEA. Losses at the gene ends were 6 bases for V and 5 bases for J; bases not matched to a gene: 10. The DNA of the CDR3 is TGCAGCGTCGATGGGACAGGGGGCCCGAGGACTGAAGCTTTCTTT. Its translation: CSVDGTGGPRTEAFF.

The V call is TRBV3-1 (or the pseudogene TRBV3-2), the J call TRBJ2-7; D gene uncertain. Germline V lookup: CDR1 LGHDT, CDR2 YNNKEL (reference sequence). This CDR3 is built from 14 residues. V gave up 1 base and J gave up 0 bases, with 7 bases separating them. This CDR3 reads CASSQGLSSYEQYF. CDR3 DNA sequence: TGTGCCAGCAGCCAAGGGCTCTCCTCCTACGAGCAGTACTTC.

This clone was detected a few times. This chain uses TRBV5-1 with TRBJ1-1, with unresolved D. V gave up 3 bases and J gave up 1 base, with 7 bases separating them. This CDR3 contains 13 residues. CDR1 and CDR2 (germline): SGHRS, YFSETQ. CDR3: CASSSTGNTEAFF. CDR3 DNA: TGCGCCAGCAGCTCGACCGGGAACACTGAAGCTTTCTTT.

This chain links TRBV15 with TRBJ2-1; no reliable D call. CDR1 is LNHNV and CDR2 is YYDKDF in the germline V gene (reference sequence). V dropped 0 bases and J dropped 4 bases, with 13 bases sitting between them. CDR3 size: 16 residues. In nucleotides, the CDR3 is TGTGCCACCAGCAGAGATTCCACGTCTCTTTACAATGAGCAGTTCTTC. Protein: CATSRDSTSLYNEQFF.

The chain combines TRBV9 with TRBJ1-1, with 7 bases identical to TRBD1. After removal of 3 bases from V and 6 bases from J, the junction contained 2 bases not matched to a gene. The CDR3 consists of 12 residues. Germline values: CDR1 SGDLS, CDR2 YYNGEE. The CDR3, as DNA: TGTGCCAGCAGCGGACAGGGTGCTGAAGCTTTCTTT. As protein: CASSGQGAEAFF.

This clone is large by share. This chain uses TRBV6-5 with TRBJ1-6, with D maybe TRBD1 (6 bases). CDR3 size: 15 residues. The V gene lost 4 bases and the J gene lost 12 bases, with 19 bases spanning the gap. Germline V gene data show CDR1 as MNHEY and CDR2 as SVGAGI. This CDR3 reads CASSSTGTLQGPLHF. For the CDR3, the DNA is TGTGCCAGCAGTTCCACAGGGACGCTCCAGGGACCCCTCCACTTT.

The chain's CDR3 is CAARQGGVVGEKLFF. The CDR3 DNA is TGTGCCGCAAGACAGGGAGGAGTGGTAGGAGAAAAACTGTTTTTT. The chain couples TRBV6-5 to TRBJ1-4, with 7 bases lining up with TRBD1. Per the germline V gene, CDR1 is MNHEY and CDR2 is SVGAGI. The CDR3 is made up of 15 amino acids. J lost 8 bases, V lost 11 bases, and 17 bases had no gene match.

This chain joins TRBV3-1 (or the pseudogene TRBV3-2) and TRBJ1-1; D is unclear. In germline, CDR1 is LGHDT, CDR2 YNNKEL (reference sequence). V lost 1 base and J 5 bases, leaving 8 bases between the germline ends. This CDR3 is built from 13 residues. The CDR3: CASSQGTWTEAFF. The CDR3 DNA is TGTGCCAGCAGCCAAGGTACATGGACTGAAGCTTTCTTT.